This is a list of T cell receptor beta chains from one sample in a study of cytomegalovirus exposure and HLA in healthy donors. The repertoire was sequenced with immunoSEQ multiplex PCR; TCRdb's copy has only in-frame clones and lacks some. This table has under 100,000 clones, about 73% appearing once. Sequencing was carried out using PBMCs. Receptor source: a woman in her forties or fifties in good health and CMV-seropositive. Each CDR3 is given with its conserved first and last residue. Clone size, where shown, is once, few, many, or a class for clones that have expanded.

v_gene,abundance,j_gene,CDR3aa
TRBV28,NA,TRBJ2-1,CASSFGLAGVYNEQFF
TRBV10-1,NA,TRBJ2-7,CASSESGDRAGEQYF
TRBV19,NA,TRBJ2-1,CALSGSSYNEQFF
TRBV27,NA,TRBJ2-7,CASRPGRGWTYEQYF
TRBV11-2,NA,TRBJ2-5,CASSLGVLVGPRETQYF
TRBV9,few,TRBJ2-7,CASSVELGSYEQYF
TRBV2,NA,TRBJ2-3,CASLTAGTGSFTDTQYF
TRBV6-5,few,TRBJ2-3,CASSYSLASTQYF
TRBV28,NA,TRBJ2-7,CATKPGGAYEQYF
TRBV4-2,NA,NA,CASSQGWAASSYEQYF
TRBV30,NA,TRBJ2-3,CAWSVLGLSTDTQYF
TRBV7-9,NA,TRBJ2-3,CASSLTRRADTQYF
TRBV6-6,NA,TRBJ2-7,CASSYGLAGTGEQYF
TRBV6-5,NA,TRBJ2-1,CASTSSSPNNEQFF
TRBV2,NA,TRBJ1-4,CASSERTVGDEKLFF
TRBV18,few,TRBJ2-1,CASSPSGVGEQFF
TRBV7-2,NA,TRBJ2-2,CASSLRLRGNFANTGELFF
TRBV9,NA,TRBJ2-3,CASSVDEASGRGGSTDTQYF
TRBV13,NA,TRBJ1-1,CASGHLIEAFF
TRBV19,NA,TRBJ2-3,CASSIRATLSTDTQYF
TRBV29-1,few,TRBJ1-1,CSGKLTGEAFF
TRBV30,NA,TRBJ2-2,CAYPTGTDTGELFF
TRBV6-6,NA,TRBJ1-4,CASSPLGHDEKLFF
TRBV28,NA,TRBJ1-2,CASSWIGEGKSYGYTF
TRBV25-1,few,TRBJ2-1,CASSDTYNEQFF
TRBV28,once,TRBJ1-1,CASSSSPGQFLF
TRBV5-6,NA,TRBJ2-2,CASSEGGFHTGELFF
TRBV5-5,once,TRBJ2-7,CASRGTGFYEQYF
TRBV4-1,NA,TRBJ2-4,CASSQDVPDSWAKNIQYF
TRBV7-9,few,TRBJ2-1,CSSSLQVGLAAYNEQFF
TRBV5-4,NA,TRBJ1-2,CASSLLFVGYTF
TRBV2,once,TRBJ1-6,CASSEGQGNSPLHF
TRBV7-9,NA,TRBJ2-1,CASSRTSSGGPLAVDEQFF
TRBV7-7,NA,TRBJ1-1,CASSLNRDSEAFF
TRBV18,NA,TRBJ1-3,CASSPFVPGQPGNTIYF
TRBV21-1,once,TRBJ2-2,CASSSFTGTNRTGELFF
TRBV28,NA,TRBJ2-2,CASAGGPAAGELFF
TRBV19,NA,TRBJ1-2,CASTENPGGYGYTF
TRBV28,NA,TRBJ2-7,CASQKPQGLAYEQYF
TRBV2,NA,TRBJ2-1,CASSGRTSNEQFF
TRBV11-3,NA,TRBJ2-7,CASSPGQGTPHEQYF
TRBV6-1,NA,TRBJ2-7,CASSDVAGGASYEQYF
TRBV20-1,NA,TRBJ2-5,CSAGPQETQYF
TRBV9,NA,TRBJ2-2,CASSLQGYTGELFF
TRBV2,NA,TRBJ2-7,CANKFGAYEQYF
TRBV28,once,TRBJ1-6,CASRDAGRRLSSYNSPLHF
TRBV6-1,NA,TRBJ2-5,CASTGVAGTETQYF
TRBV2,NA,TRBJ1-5,CASGWAGNQPQHF
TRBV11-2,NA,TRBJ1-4,CASSLGANEKLFF
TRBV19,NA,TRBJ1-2,CASKEPELYGYTF
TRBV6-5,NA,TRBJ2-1,CASSSAAGWVNEQFF
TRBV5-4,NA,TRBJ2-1,CASSLEAASYNEQFF
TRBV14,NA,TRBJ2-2,CASSQDWAPLGELFF
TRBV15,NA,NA,CATSRDRGYEQYF
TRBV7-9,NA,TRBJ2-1,CASSKDQPGEQFF
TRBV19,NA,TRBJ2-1,CASSIDLNEQFF
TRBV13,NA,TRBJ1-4,CASSSTDRNENEKLFF
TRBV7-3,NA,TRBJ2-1,CASSPFASGIGNNEQFF